The 7 T cell receptor beta chains below all came from one sample that was sequenced in a study of shared clonotypes between healthy human individuals. Some clones are missing from TCRdb's copy, which holds only in-frame ones; the method was immunoSEQ multiplex PCR. This repertoire shows some 2,500,000 clones, just under 95% found once; its top ten account for roughly 0.34%. The source material was naive CD4+ T cells from PBMCs. Specified subset: CD45RA+ positively selected. All receptors come from a young man in good health. Some clones in this sample may be carry-over from other donors' samples.

This clone was detected only a few times. The chain employs TRBV29-1 and TRBJ2-1; 7 nucleotides align to TRBD1. Trimming cost V 2 bases and J 2 bases; bases outside gene matches: 0. Germline assignment: CDR1 SQVTM and CDR2 ANQGSEA. CDR3 length: 13 amino acids. The CDR3 loop reads CSVEQGAYNEQFF. Written as DNA, the CDR3 is TGCAGCGTTGAACAGGGGGCCTACAATGAGCAGTTCTTC.

CDR3 nucleotide sequence: TGTGCCAGCAGCTCCCCCTCCGGGACTAGCGAGTACAATGAGCAGTTCTTC. Translated, it gives CASSSPSGTSEYNEQFF. The rearrangement uses TRBV9 and TRBJ2-1; 10 bases map to TRBD2. Germline values: CDR1 SGDLS, CDR2 YYNGEE. The CDR3 length is 17 residues. The J segment lost 4 bases and the V segment lost 4 bases, leaving 11 bases of the junction unmatched.

The V gene is TRBV5-1, the J gene TRBJ2-1; D perhaps matches TRBD2 (6 bases). V lost 0 bases to trimming and J lost 6 bases, with 16 bases between them. Germline lookup yields CDR1 SGHRS and CDR2 YFSETQ. The CDR3 spans 16 residues. The CDR3 coding sequence is TGCGCCAGCAGCTTGGCCTCGCCGGGAGTTTTCAATGAGCAGTTCTTC. It translates to CASSLASPGVFNEQFF.

The chain recombines TRBV7-8 with TRBJ2-5; D is unresolved. Germline-derived CDR1 and CDR2 are SGHVS and FQNEAQ. V was pared by 0 bases and J by 5 bases, with 7 bases between. CDR3 length: 13 residues. The CDR3 sequence: CASSLASEETQYF. CDR3 DNA sequence: TGTGCCAGCAGCTTAGCGTCCGAGGAGACCCAGTACTTC.

The rearrangement uses TRBV9 and TRBJ2-2, with 10 bases identical to TRBD2. CDR3 size: 15 residues. V lost 4 bases and J lost 4; bases outside the gene matches: 4. Germline CDR1 SGDLS, CDR2 YYNGEE. The CDR3 DNA reads TGTGCCAGCAGCCCCCTAGCGGGAGCCACCGGGGAGCTGTTTTTT. The encoded protein is CASSPLAGATGELFF.

This clone was found once. V is TRBV5-1 and J is TRBJ1-2; possibly TRBD1 for D (5 bases). Germline CDR1 reads SGHRS; CDR2 reads YFSETQ. V was clipped by 4 bases and J by 6 bases, with 13 bases between them. The CDR3 extends over 13 amino acids. The DNA of the CDR3 is TGCGCCAGCAGCGCCCTGCGGGGGGATGGCTACACCTTC. Amino acid sequence: CASSALRGDGYTF.

V is TRBV6-1 and J is TRBJ1-1; D unresolved. Trimming pared 0 bases from V and 3 bases from J, leaving 8 bases between. The CDR3 runs 14 residues. Germline values: CDR1 MNHNS, CDR2 SASEGT. The CDR3 DNA follows: TGTGCCAGCAGTGAAGCTCGGCAGCACACTGAAGCTTTCTTT. Translated: CASSEARQHTEAFF.